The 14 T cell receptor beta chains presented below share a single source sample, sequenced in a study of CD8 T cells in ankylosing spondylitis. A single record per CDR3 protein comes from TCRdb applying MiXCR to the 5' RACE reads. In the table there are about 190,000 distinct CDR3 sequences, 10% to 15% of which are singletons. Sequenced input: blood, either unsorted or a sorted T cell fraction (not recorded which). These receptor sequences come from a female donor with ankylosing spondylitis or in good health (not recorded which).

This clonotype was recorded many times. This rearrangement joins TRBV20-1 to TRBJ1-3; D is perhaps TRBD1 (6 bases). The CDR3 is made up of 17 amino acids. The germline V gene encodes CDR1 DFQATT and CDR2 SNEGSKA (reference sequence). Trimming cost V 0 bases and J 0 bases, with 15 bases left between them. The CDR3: CSARDRRGHSSGNTIYF. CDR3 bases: TGCAGTGCTAGAGACCGCCGGGGGCATTCCTCTGGAAACACCATATATTTT.

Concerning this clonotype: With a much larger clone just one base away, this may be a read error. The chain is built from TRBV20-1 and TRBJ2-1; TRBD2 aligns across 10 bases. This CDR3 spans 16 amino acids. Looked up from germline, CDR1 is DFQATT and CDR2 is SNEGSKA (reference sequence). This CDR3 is CCATPSGRNSYNEQFF. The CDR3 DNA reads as TGCTGTGCGACCCCTAGCGGGAGAAATTCCTACAATGAGCAGTTCTTC.

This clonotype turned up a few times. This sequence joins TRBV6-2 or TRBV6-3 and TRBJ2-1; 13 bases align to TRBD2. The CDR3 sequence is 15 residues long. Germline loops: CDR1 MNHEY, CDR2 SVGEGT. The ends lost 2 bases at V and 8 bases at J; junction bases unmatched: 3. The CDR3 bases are TGTGCCAGCAGTTACATAGGACTAGCGGGAGATGAGCAGTTCTTC. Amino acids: CASSYIGLAGDEQFF.

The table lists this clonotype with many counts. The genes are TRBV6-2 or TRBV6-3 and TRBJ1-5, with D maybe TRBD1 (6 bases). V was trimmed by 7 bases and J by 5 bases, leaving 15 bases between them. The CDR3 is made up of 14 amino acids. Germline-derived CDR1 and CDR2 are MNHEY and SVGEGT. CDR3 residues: CASKIQGVDQPQHF. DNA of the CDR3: TGTGCCAGCAAGATACAGGGAGTCGATCAGCCCCAGCATTTT.

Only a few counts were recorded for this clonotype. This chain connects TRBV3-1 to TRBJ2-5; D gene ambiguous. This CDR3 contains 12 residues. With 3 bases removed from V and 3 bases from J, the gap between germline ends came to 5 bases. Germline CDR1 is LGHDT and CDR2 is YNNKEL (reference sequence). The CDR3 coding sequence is TGTGCCAGCAGCCAGGTAAAAGAGACCCAGTACTTC. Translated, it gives CASSQVKETQYF.

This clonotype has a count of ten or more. In DNA form, the CDR3 reads TGCAGTGCTAGAGAGGCGCGGCGGGACATTCAGTACTTC. It encodes CSAREARRDIQYF. The V call is TRBV20-1, the J call TRBJ2-4; D might be TRBD2 (5 bases). The CDR3 is made up of 13 amino acids. CDR1 and CDR2 from the germline V gene are DFQATT and SNEGSKA (reference sequence). V lost 0 bases and J 8 bases, leaving 11 bases between the germline ends.

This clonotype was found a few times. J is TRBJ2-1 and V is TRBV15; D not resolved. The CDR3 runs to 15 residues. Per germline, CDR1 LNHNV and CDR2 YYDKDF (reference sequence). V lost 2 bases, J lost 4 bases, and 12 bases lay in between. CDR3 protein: CATSRLQSEYNEQFF. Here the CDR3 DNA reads TGTGCCACCAGCAGACTCCAGTCAGAGTACAATGAGCAGTTCTTC.

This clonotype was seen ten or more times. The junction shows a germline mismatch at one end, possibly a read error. CDR3 nucleotide sequence: TGCAGCGTCGAAGGGGGGGAACACACCTACAATGAGCAGTTCTTC. This translates into CSVEGGEHTYNEQFF. This rearrangement joins TRBV29-1 to TRBJ2-1; tentative D call: TRBD2 (7 bases). The CDR3 is 15 residues long. Germline CDR1 is SQVTM and CDR2 is ANQGSEA.

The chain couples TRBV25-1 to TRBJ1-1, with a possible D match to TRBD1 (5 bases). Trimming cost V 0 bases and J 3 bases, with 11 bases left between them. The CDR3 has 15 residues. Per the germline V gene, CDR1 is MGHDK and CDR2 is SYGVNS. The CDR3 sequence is CASSEYYRLHTEAFF. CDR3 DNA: TGTGCCAGCAGTGAATATTACAGGCTCCACACTGAAGCTTTCTTT.

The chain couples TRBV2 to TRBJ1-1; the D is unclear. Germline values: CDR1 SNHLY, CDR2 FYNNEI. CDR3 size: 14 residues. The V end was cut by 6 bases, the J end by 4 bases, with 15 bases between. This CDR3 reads CASRANEGSTEAFF. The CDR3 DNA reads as TGTGCCAGCAGGGCGAACGAAGGGAGCACTGAAGCTTTCTTT.

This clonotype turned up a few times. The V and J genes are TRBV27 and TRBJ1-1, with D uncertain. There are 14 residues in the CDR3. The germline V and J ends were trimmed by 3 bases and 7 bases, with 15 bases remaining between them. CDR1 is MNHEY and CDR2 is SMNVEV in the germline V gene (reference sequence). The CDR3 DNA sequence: TGTGCCAGCAGTTTTCGGTCTCCGCAAGATGAAGCTTTCTTT. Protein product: CASSFRSPQDEAFF.

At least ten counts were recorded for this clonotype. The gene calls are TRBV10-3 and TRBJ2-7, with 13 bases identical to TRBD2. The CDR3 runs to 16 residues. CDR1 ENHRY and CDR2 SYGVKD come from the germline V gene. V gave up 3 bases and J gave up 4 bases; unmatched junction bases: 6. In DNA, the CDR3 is TGTGCCATCAGTGAATCTACTAGCGGGAGGGGTTACGAGCAGTACTTC. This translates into CAISESTSGRGYEQYF.

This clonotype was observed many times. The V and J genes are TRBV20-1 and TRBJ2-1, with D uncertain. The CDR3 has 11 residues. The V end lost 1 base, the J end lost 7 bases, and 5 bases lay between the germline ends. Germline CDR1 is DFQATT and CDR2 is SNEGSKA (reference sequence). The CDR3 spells CSARGWNEQFF. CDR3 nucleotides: TGCAGTGCTAGAGGATGGAATGAGCAGTTCTTC.

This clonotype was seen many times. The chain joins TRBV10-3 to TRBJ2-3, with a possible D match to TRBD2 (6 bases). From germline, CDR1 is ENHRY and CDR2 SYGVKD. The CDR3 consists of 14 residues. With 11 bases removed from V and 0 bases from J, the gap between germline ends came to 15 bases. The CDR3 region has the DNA TGTGCCTTCCGAGCGGGTCTGAGCACAGATACGCAGTATTTT. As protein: CAFRAGLSTDTQYF.